Below are 11 T cell receptor beta chains sequenced from a single sample in a study of response to subunit inactivated influenza vaccine. From the RT-PCR reads, TCRdb called clonotypes with MiXCR, one entry per CDR3 protein. The sample holds hundreds of thousands of distinct CDR3 sequences, around 15% seen once. Source: PBMCs from blood, taken around 15 days before vaccination. These receptors were taken from a man over 45 who received an inactivated influenza vaccine.

The chain links TRBV14 to TRBJ2-7, with 8 bases matching TRBD2. The CDR3 runs to 16 residues. CDR1 and CDR2 (germline): SGHDN, FVKESK. V shed 4 bases and J 0 bases; nucleotides not matched to a gene: 8. CDR3 sequence: CASSPYSGVTSYEQYF. The CDR3 DNA reads TGTGCCAGCAGCCCATATAGCGGGGTGACCTCCTACGAGCAGTACTTC.

This clonotype was counted only a few times. This chain joins TRBV5-6 and TRBJ2-5, with a weak D call TRBD1 (7 bases). The V end was cut by 0 bases, the J end by 5 bases, with 14 bases between. This CDR3 is 15 amino acids long. In germline, CDR1 is SGHDT, CDR2 YYEEEE. This CDR3 reads CASSLVGGAGETQYF. In DNA, the CDR3 is TGTGCCAGCAGCTTGGTAGGGGGCGCGGGGGAGACCCAGTACTTC. Filled out from reference TRBV5-6 and TRBJ2-5, the complete variable domain reads DAGVTQSPTHLIKTRGQQVTLRCSPKSGHDTVSWYQQALGQGPQFIFQYYEEEERQRGNFPDRFSGHQFPNYSSELNVNALLLGDSALYLCASSLVGGAGETQYFGPGTRLLVL.

This clonotype has just one count. The chain is built from TRBV27 and TRBJ2-2; TRBD2 aligns across 8 bases. V trimming: 7 bases; J trimming: 4 bases; junction bases outside the gene matches: 11. The CDR3 is 16 amino acids. Germline V gene sequence: CDR1 MNHEY, CDR2 SMNVEV (reference sequence). This chain's CDR3 is CASTRRLASSTGELFF. DNA of the CDR3: TGTGCCAGCACCCGAAGACTAGCGTCGAGCACCGGGGAGCTGTTTTTT.

This clonotype was found a few times. The chain employs TRBV10-3 and TRBJ1-3; D is undetermined. The ends were cut back, 3 bases at V and 4 bases at J, with 4 bases in the middle. The CDR3 extends over 12 amino acids. CDR1 and CDR2 (germline): ENHRY, SYGVKD. Written as DNA, the CDR3 is TGTGCCATCAGTGACGGGGGAAACACCATATATTTT. Translation gives CAISDGGNTIYF.

The chain combines TRBV18 with TRBJ2-6; no reliable D call. The CDR3 has 18 residues. Germline values: CDR1 KGHSH, CDR2 LQKENI. V was clipped by 2 bases and J by 0 bases, with 14 bases between them. CDR3 in amino acids: CASSPFLTRDSGANVLTF. CDR3 sequence (DNA): TGTGCCAGCTCACCATTCTTGACCCGAGACTCTGGGGCCAACGTCCTGACTTTC. The whole variable domain, remainder taken from reference TRBV18 and TRBJ2-6, is NAGVMQNPRHLVRRRGQEARLRCSPMKGHSHVYWYRQLPEEGLKFMVYLQKENIIDESGMPKERFSAEFPKEGPSILRIQQVVRGDSAAYFCASSPFLTRDSGANVLTFGAGSRLTVL.

The rearrangement uses TRBV6-1 and TRBJ1-6; maybe TRBD1 (6 bases). In germline, CDR1 is MNHNS, CDR2 SASEGT. Trimming pared 2 bases from V and 0 bases from J, leaving 11 bases between. The CDR3 consists of 17 residues. Here the CDR3 reads CASSERRGSSYNSPLHF. The DNA for the CDR3 is TGTGCCAGCAGTGAAAGGAGGGGGAGCTCCTATAATTCACCCCTCCACTTT.

This clonotype turned up a few times. This chain connects TRBV21-1 to TRBJ2-2; the table's D gene call, TRBD2, was not cross checked with the DNA. TRBV21-1 is assigned pseudogene status. This CDR3 has 18 amino acids. CDR3 region: CASSKAASGGTYTGELFF. The DNA of the CDR3 is TGTGCCAGCAGCAAAGCCGCTAGCGGGGGGACCTACACCGGGGAGCTGTTTTTT.

The CDR3: CASSPRGITNTGELFF. CDR3 nucleotide sequence: TGTGCCAGTAGTCCTCGGGGTATTACGAACACCGGGGAGCTGTTTTTT. The V and J genes are TRBV19 and TRBJ2-2, with D maybe TRBD2 (5 bases). CDR3 size: 16 residues. Germline V gene lookup returns CDR1 LNHDA and CDR2 SQIVND (reference sequence). The V end lost 5 bases, the J end lost 0 bases, and 13 bases lay between the germline ends.

This clonotype came up a few times. J is TRBJ2-6 and V is TRBV20-1, with 11 bases aligning to TRBD1. Germline V gene sequence: CDR1 DFQATT, CDR2 SNEGSKA (reference sequence). The length of the CDR3 is 16 residues. The V segment lost 6 bases and the J segment 1 base; nucleotides outside the gene matches: 5. CDR3 sequence reads: CSALGDRGSGANVLTF. CDR3 DNA: TGCAGTGCCCTAGGGGACAGGGGGTCTGGGGCCAACGTCCTGACTTTC.

This clonotype was detected only a few times. V is TRBV7-2 and J is TRBJ2-2; D is undetermined. In germline, CDR1 is SGHTA, CDR2 FQGNSA. The V gene lost 1 base and the J gene lost 4 bases, with 10 bases spanning the gap. The CDR3 extends over 15 amino acids. The CDR3 protein is CASSLEGSGTGELFF. CDR3 in DNA: TGTGCCAGCAGCTTAGAAGGTAGTGGCACCGGGGAGCTGTTTTTT.

This chain connects TRBV20-1 to TRBJ2-1; maybe TRBD2 (5 bases). Trimming shortened V by 3 bases and J by 3 bases, and 9 bases separated the two germline ends. CDR1 and CDR2 from the germline V gene are DFQATT and SNEGSKA (reference sequence). The CDR3 spans 13 residues. CDR3 sequence reads: CSASSGIYNEQFF. The CDR3, as DNA: TGCAGTGCTAGCTCCGGGATCTACAATGAGCAGTTCTTC.